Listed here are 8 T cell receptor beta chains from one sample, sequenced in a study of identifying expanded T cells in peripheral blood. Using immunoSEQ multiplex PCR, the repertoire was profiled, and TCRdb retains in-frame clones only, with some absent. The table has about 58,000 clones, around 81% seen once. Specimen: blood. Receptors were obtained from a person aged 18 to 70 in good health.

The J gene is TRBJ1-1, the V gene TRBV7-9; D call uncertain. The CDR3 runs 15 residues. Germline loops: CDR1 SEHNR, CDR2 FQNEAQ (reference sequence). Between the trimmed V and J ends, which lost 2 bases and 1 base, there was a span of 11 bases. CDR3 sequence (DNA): TGTGCCAGCAGCTTACCTTTGTTAAAGAACACTGAAGCTTTCTTT. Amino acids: CASSLPLLKNTEAFF.

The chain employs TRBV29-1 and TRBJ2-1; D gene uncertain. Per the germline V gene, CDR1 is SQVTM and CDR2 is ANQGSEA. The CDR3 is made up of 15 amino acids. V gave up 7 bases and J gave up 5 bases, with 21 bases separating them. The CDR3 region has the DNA TGCAGCGCCATCCGGGTCCCCTCCAAGAACAATGAGCAGTTCTTC. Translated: CSAIRVPSKNNEQFF.

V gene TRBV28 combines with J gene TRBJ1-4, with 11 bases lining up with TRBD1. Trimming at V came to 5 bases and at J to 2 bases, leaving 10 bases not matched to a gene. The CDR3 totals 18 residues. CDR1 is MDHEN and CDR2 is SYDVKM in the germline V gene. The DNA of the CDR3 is TGTGCCAGCAGTGCCCACCTCGGGACAGGGGGGACTAATGAAAAACTGTTTTTT. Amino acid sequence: CASSAHLGTGGTNEKLFF.

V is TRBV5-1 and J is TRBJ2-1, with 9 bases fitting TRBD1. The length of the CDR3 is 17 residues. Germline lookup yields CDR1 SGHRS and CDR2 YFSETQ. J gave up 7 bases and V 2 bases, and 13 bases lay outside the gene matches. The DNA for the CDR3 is TGCGCCAGCAGCTTTACTCTTAACAGGGGGCTAGGGAATGAGCAGTTCTTC. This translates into CASSFTLNRGLGNEQFF.

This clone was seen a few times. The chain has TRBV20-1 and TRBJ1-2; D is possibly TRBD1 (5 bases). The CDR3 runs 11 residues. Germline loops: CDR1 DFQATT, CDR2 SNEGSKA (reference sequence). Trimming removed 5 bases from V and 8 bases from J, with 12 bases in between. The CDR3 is CSAGGGPGYTF. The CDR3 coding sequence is TGCAGTGCTGGGGGGGGTCCCGGCTACACCTTC.

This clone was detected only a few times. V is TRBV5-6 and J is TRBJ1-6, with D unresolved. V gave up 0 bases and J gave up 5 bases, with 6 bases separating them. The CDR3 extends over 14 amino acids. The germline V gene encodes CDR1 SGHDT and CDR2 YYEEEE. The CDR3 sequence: CASSLGHNNSPLHF. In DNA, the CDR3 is TGTGCCAGCAGCTTGGGGCACAATAATTCACCCCTCCACTTT.

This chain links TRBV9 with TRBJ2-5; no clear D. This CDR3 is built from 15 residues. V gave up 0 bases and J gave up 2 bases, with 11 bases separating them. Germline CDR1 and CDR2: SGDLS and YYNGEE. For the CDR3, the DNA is TGTGCCAGCAGCGTAGAGACGATGACTCAAGAGACCCAGTACTTC. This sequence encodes CASSVETMTQETQYF.

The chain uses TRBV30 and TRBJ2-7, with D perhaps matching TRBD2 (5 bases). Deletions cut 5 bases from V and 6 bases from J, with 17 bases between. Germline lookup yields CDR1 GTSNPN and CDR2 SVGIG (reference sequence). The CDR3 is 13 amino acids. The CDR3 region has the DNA TGTGCCTGGGGGGTCGGACTTTCTAGCGAGCAGTACTTC. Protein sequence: CAWGVGLSSEQYF.